Listed here are 7 T cell receptor beta chains from one sample, sequenced in a study of blood T cell repertoires in COVID-19. Here immunoSEQ multiplex PCR was the method, and the copy in TCRdb shows in-frame clones only, minus some. This sample has approximately 210,000 clones, with under 90% found just once. Sample: peripheral blood. Receptors were obtained from a woman aged 80 or older with COVID-19, enrolled during active disease.

A single count supports this clone. The V call is TRBV11-2, the J call TRBJ2-1; 7 bases agree with TRBD1. The CDR3 runs to 18 residues. V shed 2 bases and J 0 bases; nucleotides not matched to a gene: 10. Germline loops: CDR1 SGHAT, CDR2 FQNNGV. The CDR3 sequence is CASSLRHSRQGSYNEQFF. Written as DNA, the CDR3 is TGTGCCAGCAGCTTAAGGCATTCCCGACAGGGCTCCTACAATGAGCAGTTCTTC.

A note on this clone: Compared with germline, one end of the junction differs, possibly owing to a read error. The V and J genes are TRBV7-7 and TRBJ2-1; the match to TRBD2 covers 11 bases. Per the germline V gene, CDR1 is SSHAT and CDR2 is FNYEAQ (reference sequence). This CDR3 is built from 16 residues. This CDR3 is CASSPQLAGVPNEQFF. The CDR3 DNA reads TGTGCTAGCAGCCCCCAACTAGCGGGAGTCCCCAATGAGCAGTTCTTC. Together with reference TRBV7-7 and TRBJ2-1, the CDR3 gives the full variable domain: GAGVSQSPRYKVTKRGQDVTLRCDPISSHATLYWYQQALGQGPEFLTYFNYEAQPDKSGLPSDRFSAERPEGSISTLTIQRTEQRDSAMYRCASSPQLAGVPNEQFFGPGTRLTVL.

The chain joins TRBV6-5 to TRBJ2-5; 7 positions match TRBD1. CDR1 and CDR2 (germline): MNHEY, SVGAGI. The V gene end was trimmed by 7 bases and the J gene end by 0 bases; junction bases not matched to a gene: 8. CDR3 length: 15 residues. The DNA of the CDR3 is TGTGCCAGCAAACAGGGGATGACTCACCAAGAGACCCAGTACTTC. It yields the protein CASKQGMTHQETQYF.

The J gene is TRBJ2-7, the V gene TRBV5-1; 7 bases match TRBD1. The CDR3 has 13 residues. V gave up 7 bases and J gave up 0 bases; unmatched junction bases: 4. Germline V gene lookup returns CDR1 SGHRS and CDR2 YFSETQ. CDR3 DNA: TGCGCCAGCTCGCAGGGGGACTCCTACGAGCAGTACTTC. It specifies CASSQGDSYEQYF. Filled out from reference TRBV5-1 and TRBJ2-7, the complete variable domain reads KAGVTQTPRYLIKTRGQQVTLSCSPISGHRSVSWYQQTPGQGLQFLFEYFSETQRNKGNFPGRFSGRQFSNSRSEMNVSTLELGDSALYLCASSQGDSYEQYFGPGTRLTVT.

The chain uses TRBV9 and TRBJ2-2; 7 bases are a match to TRBD2. Germline V gives CDR1 SGDLS, CDR2 YYNGEE. With V trimmed by 3 bases and J by 5 bases, 10 bases remained unmatched. This CDR3 contains 16 residues. DNA for the CDR3: TGTGCCAGCAGCGCTACTCGGGACTACAGAACCGGGGAGCTGTTTTTT. This encodes CASSATRDYRTGELFF.

The rearrangement links TRBV10-3 to TRBJ2-3, with D tentatively TRBD1 (5 bases). This CDR3 region has 12 residues. CDR1 is ENHRY and CDR2 is SYGVKD in the germline V gene. Trimming shortened V by 8 bases and J by 0 bases, and 6 bases separated the two germline ends. CDR3 sequence (DNA): TGTGCCATCGGGGCTAGCACAGATACGCAGTATTTT. It encodes CAIGASTDTQYF.

The V gene is TRBV9, the J gene TRBJ1-3, with D maybe TRBD1 (6 bases). The CDR3 loop spans 15 amino acids. Germline CDR1 reads SGDLS; CDR2 reads YYNGEE. V was trimmed by 3 bases and J by 0 bases, leaving 10 bases between them. The CDR3 spells CASSAGTNSGNTIYF. CDR3 nucleotides: TGTGCCAGCAGCGCCGGGACAAACTCTGGAAACACCATATATTTT.